The rows below give T cell receptor beta chains drawn from one sample of a study of cytomegalovirus exposure and HLA in healthy donors. The data were produced by immunoSEQ multiplex PCR, yet TCRdb's version contains in-frame clones alone and is incomplete. Found here are approximately 200,000 clones, 88% of them singletons; the top ten hold approximately 2.9%. Sequenced sample: PBMCs. All receptors derive from a woman between 18 and 29 years old in good health and CMV-seronegative. The CDR3 runs from the conserved cysteine through the conserved F or W. Fields, in order: clone size, V gene, D gene, J gene, CDR3 length, CDR3 DNA, CDR3 protein. D genes are given only for firm matches. Part of the rows lack a size; the others show once, few, many or a class for expanded clones.

>NA|TRBV11-2|TRBD2|TRBJ2-7|17
TGTGCCAGCAGCTTAGAACTTCAGGGAGGGCGAGGGGACGAGCAGTACTTC
CASSLELQGGRGDEQYF
>NA|TRBV7-8|NA|TRBJ1-2|13
TGTGCCAGCAGCTTATCCAGGGCCGATGGCTACACCTTC
CASSLSRADGYTF
>NA|TRBV6-6|NA|TRBJ2-3|16
TGTGCCAGCAGTTACTCGTCGGGGACTAGCACAGATACGCAGTATTTT
CASSYSSGTSTDTQYF
>NA|TRBV13|TRBD1|TRBJ2-6|15
TGTGCCAGCAGCTTCAGGGGGTCTGGGGCCAACGTCCTGACTTTC
CASSFRGSGANVLTF
>NA|TRBV6-6|TRBD1|TRBJ2-7|15
TGTGCCAGCAGTTCTGTGGACAGGCTGGCCTACGAGCAGTACTTC
CASSSVDRLAYEQYF
>NA|TRBV5-4|TRBD1|TRBJ2-7|12
TGTGCCAGCAGCGATGGGACAGCCGAGCAGTACTTC
CASSDGTAEQYF
>NA|TRBV5-6|NA|TRBJ1-3|15
TGTGCCAGCAGCTTGGCTGGTAGGCGGGGAAACACCATATATTTT
CASSLAGRRGNTIYF
>once|TRBV15|NA|TRBJ2-1|12
TGTGCCACCAGCAAAGACAGCAATGAGCAGTTCTTC
CATSKDSNEQFF
>NA|TRBV6-1|NA|TRBJ2-1|14
TGTGCCAGCAGTGAAGCTGGAGGATACAATGAGCAGTTCTTC
CASSEAGGYNEQFF
>NA|TRBV19|NA|TRBJ2-7|14
TGTGCCAGTACCCCAGGGAGGGGGTCCTACGAGCAGTACTTC
CASTPGRGSYEQYF
>once|TRBV5-1|TRBD1|TRBJ2-1|15
TGCGCCAGCAGGGGTACCGGCCAGGGGGCCAATGAGCAGTTCTTC
CASRGTGQGANEQFF
>NA|TRBV28|NA|TRBJ2-7|11
TGTGCCAGCAGTCCAAACTTCGAGCAGTACTTC
CASSPNFEQYF
>NA|TRBV28|TRBD2|TRBJ2-1|15
TGTGCCAGCAGATCCCCCGGGAGGGCTTACAATGAGCAGTTCTTC
CASRSPGRAYNEQFF
>NA|TRBV10-1|TRBD1|TRBJ2-7|15
TGCGCCAGCAGTGACCCGGGACAGGGTATGAGGGAGCAGTACTTC
CASSDPGQGMREQYF
>NA|TRBV5-1|NA|TRBJ1-1|13
TGCGCCAGCAGCTTGGACAGTAACACTGAAGCTTTCTTT
CASSLDSNTEAFF
>NA|TRBV30|NA|TRBJ1-2|11
TGTGCCTGGCGCGACTTCTATGGCTACACCTTC
CAWRDFYGYTF
>NA|TRBV6-1|TRBD1|TRBJ2-2|15
TGTGCCAGCAGTGTTGAGACAGGGGGCACCGGGGAGCTGTTTTTT
CASSVETGGTGELFF
>NA|TRBV5-1|NA|TRBJ1-2|13
TGCGCCAGCAGCTTGGAAGGAGGGAGACGCTACACCTTC
CASSLEGGRRYTF
>NA|TRBV28|TRBD1|TRBJ2-7|13
TGTGCCAGCAGTTTGGTACAGGGGTACGAGCAGTACTTC
CASSLVQGYEQYF
>NA|TRBV7-9|NA|TRBJ2-1|16
TGTGCCAGCAGCTTAGGAATAGTCCGCTCCTACAATGAGCAGTTCTTC
CASSLGIVRSYNEQFF
>NA|TRBV28|NA|TRBJ1-3|16
TGTGCCAGCAGACACAACACAGGCCCCTCTGGAAACACCATATATTTT
CASRHNTGPSGNTIYF
>NA|TRBV7-2|NA|TRBJ2-3|18
TGTGCCAGCAGCTTTGGTATCAGCGGCCGCTGGGGCACAGATACGCAGTATTTT
CASSFGISGRWGTDTQYF
>NA|TRBV28|NA|TRBJ1-2|15
TGTGCCAGCAGTTTGGGCCAGGGGATAAACTATGGCTACACCTTC
CASSLGQGINYGYTF
>NA|TRBV7-6|NA|TRBJ2-5|13
TGTGCCAGTCGTCGAGACAGCTTAGAGACCCAGTACTTC
CASRRDSLETQYF
>NA|TRBV28|NA|TRBJ1-5|16
TGTGCCAGCACCTCCCCGGGGCAGGACTACAATCAGCCCCAGCATTTT
CASTSPGQDYNQPQHF
>NA|TRBV6-5|NA|TRBJ2-7|13
TGTGCCAGCAGCCTACAGGCTTCCTACGAGCAGTACTTC
CASSLQASYEQYF
>NA|TRBV4-1|NA|TRBJ2-7|14
TGCGCCAGCAGCCAAGTGGTATCGGGATACGAGCAGTACTTC
CASSQVVSGYEQYF
>NA|TRBV23-1|NA|TRBJ1-2|13
TGCGCCAGCAGTCAACGGGTAGGATATGGCTACACCTTC
CASSQRVGYGYTF
>NA|TRBV30|NA|TRBJ2-5|13
TGTGCCTGGAGTCCCATAGCGGCGGAGACCCAGTACTTC
CAWSPIAAETQYF
>NA|TRBV7-2|NA|TRBJ2-1|14
TGTGCCAGCAGCTGGGGTATCCCTAGCGATGAGCAGTTCTTC
CASSWGIPSDEQFF
>NA|TRBV11-3|TRBD1|TRBJ2-7|16
TGTGCCAGCAGCTGCCTCGGACAGGGTAAAATTTACGAGCAGTACTTC
CASSCLGQGKIYEQYF
>NA|TRBV5-8|TRBD1|TRBJ2-7|16
TGTGCCAGCAGCTCTGGAGTGGGACAGGGGTTCTACGAGCAGTACTTC
CASSSGVGQGFYEQYF
>NA|TRBV29-1|NA|TRBJ2-7|12
TGCAGCGTTGAGGCCAGTGCCCACGAGCAGTACTTC
CSVEASAHEQYF
>few|TRBV20-1|NA|TRBJ1-2|11
TGCAGTGCAACCACAGTCTATGGCTACACCTTC
CSATTVYGYTF
>NA|TRBV7-2|NA|TRBJ2-1|14
TGTGCCAGCAGCTTGGCCGGGACAAACAATGAGCAGTTCTTC
CASSLAGTNNEQFF
>NA|TRBV5-6|NA|TRBJ1-4|13
TGTGCCAGCAGCTTGCAGGGAGGTGAAAAACTGTTTTTT
CASSLQGGEKLFF
>NA|TRBV6-4|TRBD2|TRBJ2-1|15
TGTGCCAGCAGTAAGGGACTAGCTGACTACAATGAGCAGTTCTTC
CASSKGLADYNEQFF
>NA|TRBV2|NA|TRBJ2-4|12
TGTGCCAGCAGGCAGGGACTCGACATTCAGTACTTC
CASRQGLDIQYF
>NA|TRBV28|NA|TRBJ1-2|12
TGTGCCAGCAGTCAATTTTCTAGTGGCTACACCTTC
CASSQFSSGYTF
>NA|TRBV27|TRBD1|TRBJ1-1|16
TGTGCCAGCAGTTCATACCAAGCGACAGGGATCACTGAAGCTTTCTTT
CASSSYQATGITEAFF
>NA|TRBV28|TRBD1|TRBJ2-5|15
TGTGCCAGCAGTTTATGGGACAGGGGCAAAGAGACCCAGTACTTC
CASSLWDRGKETQYF
>NA|TRBV6-5|NA|TRBJ1-2|14
TGTGCCAGCAGTTACATGCCAGATCAAGATGGCTACACCTTC
CASSYMPDQDGYTF
>NA|TRBV9|TRBD1|TRBJ2-7|15
TGTGCCAGCAGCGCCACAGGGGGCCCCTACTACGAGCAGTACTTC
CASSATGGPYYEQYF
>NA|TRBV27|NA|TRBJ2-3|16
TGTGCCAGCAGTTCGGGGGGCGTGGAGCTTGCAGATACGCAGTATTTT
CASSSGGVELADTQYF
>NA|TRBV4-1|TRBD1|TRBJ1-3|16
TGCGCCAGCAGCCCTCGGGACAGGAGCTCTGGAAACACCATATATTTT
CASSPRDRSSGNTIYF
>NA|TRBV6-1|NA|TRBJ2-2|14
TGTGCCACTCACGAGAACCCCGGGATCGGGGAGCTGTTTTTT
CATHENPGIGELFF
>NA|TRBV27|NA|TRBJ1-2|13
TGTGCCACCGCAGACCGACATAGCTATGGCTACACCTTC
CATADRHSYGYTF
>many|TRBV6-4|TRBD2|TRBJ2-3|16
TGTGCCAGCAGTGACGAAGGAGCGGGAGGCCCAGATACGCAGTATTTT
CASSDEGAGGPDTQYF
>NA|TRBV27|NA|TRBJ2-3|14
TGTGCCAGCAGTTTGGGCGGGGGCCCCCTTACGCAGTATTTT
CASSLGGGPLTQYF
>once|TRBV4-1|NA|TRBJ1-5|15
TGCGCCAGCAGCCTCAGGGGTGGGGGGGATCAGCCCCAGCATTTT
CASSLRGGGDQPQHF
>many|TRBV19|TRBD1|TRBJ1-5|15
TGTGCCAGTAGTGCGACGACAGGGGGTAATCAGCCCCAGCATTTT
CASSATTGGNQPQHF
>NA|TRBV7-9|NA|TRBJ2-1|15
TGTGCCAGCAGCCCCCCCCGGGCGGGGCCCAATGAGCAGTTCTTC
CASSPPRAGPNEQFF
>NA|TRBV5-1|NA|TRBJ2-3|15
TGCGCCAGCAGCATCGGAGGGAGATATACAGATACGCAGTATTTT
CASSIGGRYTDTQYF
>NA|TRBV18|NA|TRBJ1-3|16
TGTGCCAGCTCACGCGAACAGGGCCAGGCTGGAAACACCATATATTTT
CASSREQGQAGNTIYF
>NA|TRBV6-6|TRBD1|TRBJ1-5|14
TGTGCCAGCAGTTACAGGACAGGGGGCCATTCCCAGCATTTT
CASSYRTGGHSQHF
>NA|TRBV7-8|TRBD1|TRBJ2-1|16
TGTGCCAGCAGTCAAACTCCGGGACAGGGACTTCATGAGCAGTTCTTC
CASSQTPGQGLHEQFF
>NA|TRBV7-9|TRBD1|TRBJ2-7|17
TGTGCCAGCAGCGCAGCCCGCGGACAGGCCTACTCCTACGAGCAGTACTTC
CASSAARGQAYSYEQYF